This T cell receptor beta chain was recovered during a study of blood T cells in healthy people across ages. Whole-study findings and limits: Estimates of diversity drawn from one million T cells were considered underestimates.

This clonotype was seen at least ten times. As yet, its antigen is unknown. The second PCR ran roughly 7 to 12 cycles with a sample-barcoded 5' primer and J-beta primers. Via MiXCR, TCRdb re-called the 5' RACE reads, giving one row per CDR3 protein. In the table there are about 670,000 distinct CDR3 sequences, around 52% of which are singletons. The germline V gene encodes CDR1 SGHRS and CDR2 YFSETQ. J lost 4 bases, V lost 0 bases, and 4 bases had no gene match. CDR3 size: 15 residues. This TCR was recovered from a woman aged 80 or older in good health. The sequencing input was blood. V usage is TRBV5-1 and J usage is TRBJ2-3; 8 bases align to TRBD1. CDR3 sequence: CASSLADREPDTQYF. The CDR3 nucleotides read TGCGCCAGCAGCTTGGCGGACAGGGAGCCAGATACGCAGTATTTT.